Given below is one T cell receptor beta chain in context. Its antigen is still unknown. The CDR3 sequence is 15 residues long. V dropped 2 bases and J dropped 1 base, with 11 bases sitting between them. Per the germline V gene, CDR1 is SGHDN and CDR2 is FVKESK. This entry is derived from a study of identifying expanded T cells in peripheral blood. Study-wide points: Over two and four weeks, about 17 and 20 clones changed, versus roughly 1.1 between replicates.

Sequencing used immunoSEQ multiplex PCR; TCRdb keeps in-frame clones, though not all of them. In the table there are about 86,000 clones, about 88% of which are singletons. J is TRBJ1-2 and V is TRBV14; the D is unclear. The receptor comes from a person aged 18-69 years in good health. Source material: blood. The CDR3 sequence: CASSQLGRINYGYTF. As DNA, the CDR3 is TGTGCCAGCAGCCAATTAGGACGGATTAACTATGGCTACACCTTC.